The 26 T cell receptor beta chains below come from one sample, sequenced in a study of T cell repertoires in cytomegalovirus infection. Their antigen targets remain unknown. TCRdb reanalysed the reads using MiXCR and keeps one entry per CDR3 protein. This sample has roughly 700,000 distinct CDR3 sequences; around a third occur once, and the top ten carry 18%. The material was cultured PBMCs, obtained from culture after CMV antigen stimulation. The receptors originated from a human donor in good health (CMV status not recorded). Some clones in this sample may be carry-over from other donors' samples.

This clonotype was seen ten or more times. The gene calls are TRBV7-2 and TRBJ1-1; TRBD1 is a possible D gene (5 bases). CDR1 and CDR2 from the germline V gene are SGHTA and FQGNSA. The V gene lost 9 bases and the J gene lost 0 bases, with 14 bases spanning the gap. The CDR3 sequence is 14 residues long. CDR3 loop: CASYRQSMNTEAFF. The CDR3 region has the DNA TGTGCCAGTTACAGACAGTCAATGAACACTGAAGCTTTCTTT.

This clonotype turned up a few times. The V and J genes are TRBV10-3 and TRBJ2-1; D perhaps matches TRBD2 (5 bases). The V gene lost 2 bases and the J gene lost 7 bases, with 12 bases spanning the gap. The CDR3 is 14 amino acids. Germline V gives CDR1 ENHRY, CDR2 SYGVKD. CDR3 protein: CAISEVVARNEQFF. CDR3 DNA: TGTGCCATCAGTGAGGTGGTAGCGCGGAATGAGCAGTTCTTC.

This clonotype was found a few times. This chain uses TRBV7-2 with TRBJ2-3; TRBD2 matches at 11 bases. V was clipped by 2 bases and J by 6 bases; unmatched bases: 10. CDR1 is SGHTA, CDR2 FQGNSA, per germline. This CDR3 region has 17 residues. CDR3 coding DNA: TGTGCCAGCAGCTTATTCTCGCTAGCGGGGGGTAGGGATACGCAGTATTTT. It codes for CASSLFSLAGGRDTQYF.

This clonotype was seen ten or more times. The chain joins TRBV7-2 to TRBJ2-7, with D perhaps TRBD2 (6 bases). The CDR3 is 15 amino acids. The V end was cut by 1 base, the J end by 7 bases, with 17 bases between. Germline-derived CDR1 and CDR2 are SGHTA and FQGNSA. CDR3: CASSLGRGNIYEQYF. For the CDR3, the DNA is TGTGCCAGCAGCTTAGGTCGCGGGAACATTTATGAGCAGTACTTC.

A remark on this clonotype: Relative to the germline gene, one junction end is altered; a read error may explain this. The chain has TRBV2 and TRBJ2-3; 9 nucleotides line up with TRBD2. The V gene's germline CDR1 is SNHLY and CDR2 FYNNEI. The CDR3 spans 15 residues. The DNA for the CDR3 is TGTGCCAGCAGCGAAGGAGCGGGAGGAGCAGATACGCAGTATTTT. Amino acid sequence: CASSEGAGGADTQYF. The variable domain in full, completed from reference TRBV2 and TRBJ2-3, reads EPEVTQTPSHQVTQMGQEVILRCVPISNHLYFYWYRQILGQKVEFLVSFYNNEISEKSEIFDDQFSVERPDGSNFTLKIRSTKLEDSAMYFCASSEGAGGADTQYFGPGTRLTVL.

The chain recombines TRBV28 with TRBJ1-4; D gene ambiguous. CDR1 is MDHEN, CDR2 SYDVKM, per germline. The CDR3 sequence is 11 residues long. Trimming took 4 bases from V and 8 from J, leaving 5 bases between them. CDR3 residues: CASSSKEKLFF. CDR3 DNA sequence: TGTGCCAGCAGTTCAAAAGAAAAACTGTTTTTT.

V gene TRBV6-2 or TRBV6-3 combines with J gene TRBJ1-2; D uncertain. The V gene's germline CDR1 is MNHEY and CDR2 SVGEGT. Trimming removed 2 bases at V and 3 bases at J, with 7 bases between. The CDR3 has 13 amino acids. The CDR3 protein is CASSYRLHYGYTF. CDR3 DNA sequence: TGTGCCAGCAGTTACCGCCTTCACTATGGCTACACCTTC.

This clonotype was picked up one time. The J gene is TRBJ1-6, the V gene TRBV28; weak D call: TRBD1 (6 bases). The V and J ends lost 3 bases and 8 bases respectively, with 14 bases between them. CDR3 length: 15 residues. Germline V gene sequence: CDR1 MDHEN, CDR2 SYDVKM. The CDR3 bases are TGTGCCAGCAGTTTCTACGGGACATGGGATTCACCCCTCCACTTT. It codes for CASSFYGTWDSPLHF.

The sample holds a few counts of this clonotype. CDR3: CASSLALTGYEQYF. In DNA, the CDR3 is TGTGCCAGCAGCTTAGCGCTGACAGGGTACGAGCAGTACTTC. The chain uses TRBV7-8 and TRBJ2-7; 7 bases align to TRBD1. The germline V gene encodes CDR1 SGHVS and CDR2 FQNEAQ. V shed 0 bases, J shed 4 bases, and the junction held 3 bases outside the gene matches. This CDR3 spans 14 amino acids.

This rearrangement joins TRBV7-6 to TRBJ2-3; 12 bases align to TRBD2. Trimming removed 5 bases from V and 4 bases from J; junction bases left unmatched: 10. Per germline, CDR1 SGHVS and CDR2 FNYEAQ. The CDR3 is 17 residues long. The CDR3 nucleotides are TGTGCCAGCAGCCCCTCGACTAGCGGGAGTATCCCAGATACGCAGTATTTT. Amino acid sequence: CASSPSTSGSIPDTQYF.

The rearrangement uses TRBV6-1 and TRBJ1-5, with a tentative D call TRBD1 (5 bases). Germline lookup yields CDR1 MNHNS and CDR2 SASEGT. There are 17 residues in the CDR3. V was cut by 0 bases and J by 7 bases, with 19 bases left in between. The CDR3: CASSEAPTGGRGQPQHF. The CDR3 DNA sequence: TGTGCCAGCAGTGAAGCGCCAACTGGGGGACGCGGGCAGCCCCAGCATTTT.

The chain links TRBV15 to TRBJ1-4; D gene ambiguous. The length of the CDR3 is 14 residues. Germline V lookup: CDR1 LNHNV, CDR2 YYDKDF (reference sequence). The V end lost 1 base, the J end lost 8 bases, and 11 bases lay between the germline ends. The CDR3 loop is CATSRGVRVEKLFF. As DNA, the CDR3 is TGTGCCACCAGCAGAGGGGTTCGAGTCGAAAAACTGTTTTTT.

The gene calls are TRBV6-1 and TRBJ2-7; 7 nucleotides line up with TRBD1. V lost 1 base, J lost 3 bases, and 6 bases stayed unmatched. The CDR3 is 15 residues long. Germline lookup yields CDR1 MNHNS and CDR2 SASEGT. The CDR3 loop is CASSEVGQSIYEQYF. CDR3 sequence (DNA): TGTGCCAGCAGTGAAGTGGGACAGAGCATCTACGAGCAGTACTTC.

This clonotype was seen only a few times. The rearrangement uses TRBV12-3 or TRBV12-4 and TRBJ1-3, with a weak D call TRBD1 (5 bases). V shed 3 bases and J shed 0 bases, with 12 bases lying between them. The CDR3 runs 16 residues. The CDR3 loop is CASSLGPLFSGNTIYF. In nucleotides, the CDR3 is TGTGCCAGCAGTTTGGGACCGCTATTCTCTGGAAACACCATATATTTT.

This chain links TRBV27 with TRBJ1-5, with D perhaps TRBD1 (5 bases). The V and J ends lost 5 bases and 7 bases respectively, with 18 bases between them. There are 15 residues in the CDR3. Per germline, CDR1 MNHEY and CDR2 SMNVEV (reference sequence). The CDR3, as DNA: TGTGCCAGCAGTAACTTGGGGCTGGAGGGGCAGCCCCAGCATTTT. This encodes CASSNLGLEGQPQHF.

V and J are TRBV20-1 and TRBJ2-7; TRBD2 matches 9 bases. J lost 7 bases, V lost 2 bases, and 12 bases had no gene match. This CDR3 spans 15 amino acids. Germline V gene data show CDR1 as DFQATT and CDR2 as SNEGSKA (reference sequence). CDR3 in amino acids: CSARMAGGLGGEQYF. The CDR3 DNA sequence: TGCAGTGCTAGAATGGCGGGAGGGCTAGGTGGGGAGCAGTACTTC.

A few counts support this clonotype. The chain combines TRBV7-9 with TRBJ2-3; D possibly corresponds to TRBD1 (6 bases). V was trimmed by 5 bases and J by 4 bases, leaving 13 bases between them. CDR3 size: 14 residues. CDR1 is SEHNR and CDR2 is FQNEAQ in the germline V gene (reference sequence). The CDR3 DNA follows: TGTGCCAGCAGCCCCTCGGCAGGGGCAGATACGCAGTATTTT. Translating it yields CASSPSAGADTQYF.

V usage is TRBV10-2 and J usage is TRBJ2-1, with 7 bases fitting TRBD2. Per the germline V gene, CDR1 is WSHSY and CDR2 is SAAADI. V lost 3 bases and J lost 5; bases outside the gene matches: 10. This CDR3 comprises 16 residues. CDR3 nucleotide sequence: TGCGCCAGCAGTGAACCGGGACTACTGGGCCACAATGAGCAGTTCTTC. Its translation: CASSEPGLLGHNEQFF.

The rearrangement links TRBV5-5 to TRBJ2-2; D tentatively fits TRBD1 or TRBD2 (5 bases each). Germline assignment: CDR1 SGHKS and CDR2 YYEKEE (reference sequence). The ends were cut back, 4 bases at V and 6 bases at J, with 13 bases in the middle. The CDR3 is made up of 14 amino acids. CDR3 amino acids: CASSPAPGPGELFF. The DNA for the CDR3 is TGTGCCAGCAGCCCAGCTCCGGGGCCCGGGGAGCTGTTTTTT.

This clonotype was seen repeatedly, ten times or more. CDR3 DNA sequence: TGTGCCAGCAGCCGTCTGACAACTTTAGCGGGAGGGTACGAGCAGTACTTC. It codes for CASSRLTTLAGGYEQYF. The V gene is TRBV7-2, the J gene TRBJ2-7; 11 bases match TRBD2. The germline V gene encodes CDR1 SGHTA and CDR2 FQGNSA. V was pared by 5 bases and J by 4 bases, with 13 bases of the junction left unmatched. The CDR3 extends over 17 amino acids.

This clonotype was counted between two and nine times. This chain connects TRBV7-2 to TRBJ2-1; 7 bases fit TRBD2. Trimming removed 5 bases from V and 0 bases from J; junction bases left unmatched: 4. The germline gives CDR1 SGHTA, CDR2 FQGNSA. The CDR3 has 15 amino acids. CDR3 coding DNA: TGTGCCAGCAGCCTTAGGGAGGGCTCCTACAATGAGCAGTTCTTC. It encodes CASSLREGSYNEQFF. Combining the CDR3 with reference TRBV7-2 and TRBJ2-1 gives the whole variable domain GAGVSQSPSNKVTEKGKDVELRCDPISGHTALYWYRQSLGQGLEFLIYFQGNSAPDKSGLPSDRFSAERTGGSVSTLTIQRTQQEDSAVYLCASSLREGSYNEQFFGPGTRLTVL.

The sample holds a few counts of this clonotype. This chain joins TRBV13 and TRBJ2-3; D possibly matches TRBD1 or TRBD2 (5 bases each). Trimming took 5 bases from V and 3 from J, leaving 15 bases between them. This CDR3 region has 15 residues. Germline V CDR1 and CDR2: PRHDT, FYEKMQ (reference sequence). The CDR3 is CASSRLGAGTDTQYF. As DNA, the CDR3 is TGTGCCAGCAGCCGCCTCGGGGCAGGGACAGATACGCAGTATTTT.

CDR3 amino acids: CASGSEGDTQYF. The CDR3 nucleotides read TGTGCTAGTGGTTCCGAGGGGGATACGCAGTATTTT. The rearrangement joins TRBV12-5 to TRBJ2-3; either TRBD1 or TRBD2 may supply D (5 bases each). The V gene's germline CDR1 is LGHNT and CDR2 FRNRAP. V was trimmed by 4 bases and J by 6 bases, leaving 8 bases between them. The CDR3 has 12 amino acids.

This clonotype was picked up a small number of times. J is TRBJ2-1 and V is TRBV7-2; TRBD2 matches at 11 bases. The CDR3 totals 18 residues. V trimming: 5 bases; J trimming: 7 bases; junction bases outside the gene matches: 16. CDR1 is SGHTA, CDR2 FQGNSA, per germline. The CDR3 nucleotides read TGTGCCAGCAGCAACCTAGCGGGAGGACCGGGATTATGGAATGAGCAGTTCTTC. Its translation: CASSNLAGGPGLWNEQFF.

This clonotype has more than one count but fewer than ten. This rearrangement joins TRBV20-1 to TRBJ2-1; D remains unclear. Germline V gene sequence: CDR1 DFQATT, CDR2 SNEGSKA (reference sequence). The V and J ends lost 0 bases and 7 bases respectively, with 13 bases between them. The CDR3 sequence is 14 residues long. CDR3 amino acids: CSARDVGFSNEQFF. CDR3 nucleotides: TGCAGTGCTAGAGATGTGGGTTTCTCTAATGAGCAGTTCTTC.

In this sample, this clonotype turned up a few times. The V and J genes are TRBV7-8 and TRBJ1-2; D ambiguous. Trimming cost V 5 bases and J 5 bases, with 15 bases left between them. Germline assignment: CDR1 SGHVS and CDR2 FQNEAQ. CDR3 length equals 14 residues. CDR3 residues: CASSPSTRFYGYTF. CDR3 sequence (DNA): TGTGCCAGCAGCCCCTCTACCAGATTTTATGGCTACACCTTC.